This is a list of T cell receptor beta chains from one sample in a study of regulatory T cells in long-lasting Graves disease. MiXCR was run by TCRdb on the multiplex PCR reads, yielding one entry per CDR3 protein. This table has approximately 400,000 distinct CDR3 sequences, 10% to 15% appearing once. The sample was also linked to a second study, of T cells in Graves' hyperthyroidism and ophthalmopathy.

This material consisted of peripheral blood mononuclear cells (PBMCs), taken at new diagnosis, from a patient treated with antithyroid drugs. These receptors were taken from a woman between 18 and 29 years old with Graves disease. The CDR3 runs from the conserved cysteine through the conserved F or W. Each record gives: D gene, clone size, V gene, J gene, CDR3 DNA, CDR3 protein. The D gene is left open where the match is weak. Clone size is given for some rows only: seen once, a few or many times, or a class if the clone is expanded.

.	few	TRBV5-1	TRBJ2-1	TGCGCCAGCAGCTTTGAGGCTAGCTCCTACAATGAGCAGTTCTTC	CASSFEASSYNEQFF
.	few	TRBV5-4	TRBJ1-1	TGTGCCAGCAGCTGGGAGTCCGACCAAGCTTTCTTT	CASSWESDQAFF
TRBD2	many	TRBV7-7	TRBJ2-5	TGTGCTAGCAGCAAGGGACGAGGACTAGCGGGGGGTTCAGAGACCCAGTACTTC	CASSKGRGLAGGSETQYF
TRBD1	many	TRBV4-3	TRBJ2-7	TGCGCCAGCAGCCTACAGGGGGCCTACGAGCAGTACTTC	CASSLQGAYEQYF
.	many	TRBV10-3	TRBJ2-3	TGTGCCATCAGTGAGTCTGGGAGAGATACGCAGTATTTT	CAISESGRDTQYF
.	few	TRBV28	TRBJ1-3	TGTGCCAGCAGCTCCTATTTATTCTCTGGAAACACCATATATTTT	CASSSYLFSGNTIYF
.	few	TRBV5-1	TRBJ1-4	TGCGCCAGCACCTGGATCCCCGGGACGCCGAATGAAAAACTGTTTTTT	CASTWIPGTPNEKLFF
TRBD1	many	TRBV20-1	TRBJ2-7	TGCAGTCCACATCGACAGGGTTCCCACGAGCAGTACTTC	CSPHRQGSHEQYF
TRBD1	.	TRBV18	TRBJ1-2	TGTGCCAGCTCACCAGGACAGGGTGGTGGTTTCTATGGCTACACCTTC	CASSPGQGGGFYGYTF
.	many	TRBV20-1	TRBJ2-7	TGCAGTGCTAGAGGCCAGGTTTACTCCTACGAGCAGTACTTC	CSARGQVYSYEQYF
TRBD2	many	TRBV7-9	TRBJ2-1	TGTGCCAGCAGCTTAATCGCTAGCGGGGGCAATGAGCAGTTCTTC	CASSLIASGGNEQFF
.	many	TRBV20-1	TRBJ2-2	TGCAGTGCTAGCGGCCTAGTGAGCACCGGGGAGCTGTTTTTT	CSASGLVSTGELFF
.	many	TRBV12-3/TRBV12-4	TRBJ1-4	TGTGCCAGCAGTTTTAAGGGGGATGAAAAACTGTTTTTT	CASSFKGDEKLFF
.	many	TRBV10-3	TRBJ2-7	TGTGCCATCAGTGGGACCTACGAGCAGTACTTC	CAISGTYEQYF
.	few	TRBV5-5	TRBJ2-3	TGTGCCAGCAGCTTGATGATTGGTTTCACAGATACGCAGTATTTT	CASSLMIGFTDTQYF
.	.	TRBV29-1	TRBJ1-5	TGCAGCGTCGCTCGTGACAGGAATCAGCCCCAGCATTTT	CSVARDRNQPQHF
TRBD1	many	TRBV5-1	TRBJ2-1	TGCGCCAGCGGCCTCGGGACAGGGTCCCACAATGAGCAGTTCTTC	CASGLGTGSHNEQFF
.	.	TRBV6-2/TRBV6-3	TRBJ2-3	TGTGCCAGCAGTTTCCACAGGGACAGCACAGATACGCAGTATTTT	CASSFHRDSTDTQYF
TRBD2	.	TRBV19	TRBJ2-7	TGTGCCAGTAGTATGTCCCTAGCGGGAGCGTGGAACGAGCAGTACTTC	CASSMSLAGAWNEQYF
TRBD1	many	TRBV7-2	TRBJ1-2	TGTGCCAGCAGCGTCGGACAGGGGAACCTCTATGGCTACACCTTC	CASSVGQGNLYGYTF
TRBD1	many	TRBV2	TRBJ1-1	TGTGCCAGCAGGGGGACAGGGACGGGCCCTGAAGCTTTCTTT	CASRGTGTGPEAFF
.	many	TRBV28	TRBJ2-3	TGTGCCAGCAGTTTAGGCGGACAGCTCATCACAGATACGCAGTATTTT	CASSLGGQLITDTQYF
.	many	TRBV6-2/TRBV6-3	TRBJ2-1	TGTGCCAGCAGTTTTCAGATCCCAGCGACCTACAATAGGAATGAGCAGTTCTTC	CASSFQIPATYNRNEQFF
TRBD1	.	TRBV28	TRBJ2-1	TGTGCCAGCAGTCCGTCGGCCAGGGGGTTCAACAATGAGCAGTTCTTC	CASSPSARGFNNEQFF
.	many	TRBV28	TRBJ1-5	TGTGCCAGCAGCCCCTCTCCCCGGAACAGACGCAATCAGCCCCAGCATTTT	CASSPSPRNRRNQPQHF
.	many	TRBV7-9	TRBJ1-1	TGTGCCAGCAGCCCAACGCTCGACACAGAAGCTTTCTTT	CASSPTLDTEAFF